This is a list of T cell receptor beta chains from one sample in a study of radiotherapy plus CTLA-4 blockade in lung cancer. Using immunoSEQ multiplex PCR, the repertoire was profiled, and TCRdb retains in-frame clones only, with some absent. The sample has about 45,000 clones; 65% to 75% are singletons. Specimen: peripheral blood, collected from a patient treated with radiotherapy plus ipilimumab. The receptors were gathered from a human donor with non-small cell lung cancer who had a partial response to radiotherapy plus ipilimumab. Each CDR3 is given without its conserved first and last residue. A D gene is named only where the DNA matches it firmly.

V,J,D,CDR3
TRBV7-6,TRBJ2-3,TRBD2,ASSLGGGGTDTQY
TRBV6-1,TRBJ2-3,-,ASGPADTQY
TRBV2,TRBJ1-1,-,ASSTSRFNTEAF
TRBV5-1,TRBJ1-1,TRBD1,ASRPTTGGNTEAF
TRBV9,TRBJ1-6,-,ASSVGGRWADNSPLH
TRBV27,TRBJ1-1,TRBD1,ASSFLPGQRMNTEAF
TRBV7-3,TRBJ1-1,-,ASSLTGGDTEAF
TRBV25-1,TRBJ2-5,TRBD2,ASRRGGEETQY
TRBV19,TRBJ1-4,TRBD1,ASSGHSGTGLLRNEKLF
TRBV6-1,TRBJ2-7,TRBD1,ASGTGWSEQY
TRBV10-1,TRBJ1-1,TRBD1,ASRGQGTEAF
TRBV2,TRBJ2-7,TRBD1,ASSTAQGNEQY
TRBV7-9,TRBJ1-3,-,ASSFSGLAGNTIY
TRBV7-6,TRBJ1-4,TRBD1,ASSSRGGLGTNEKLF
TRBV7-8,TRBJ2-1,TRBD2,ASRLAGEQF
TRBV30,TRBJ2-7,-,ACGAELLTEQY
TRBV27,TRBJ2-5,TRBD2,ASSPLASSGSGETQY
TRBV6-6,TRBJ2-2,TRBD2,ASSYFAGENTGELF
TRBV6-1,TRBJ2-1,-,ASSAWDFPSSYNEQF
TRBV5-6,TRBJ2-7,-,ASSAALGVEQY
TRBV2,TRBJ2-2,-,ASQLGGIRGTGELF
TRBV7-2,TRBJ2-7,-,ASSPRQGEQY
TRBV6-5,TRBJ1-1,TRBD1,ASSYRTGLTEAF
TRBV29-1,TRBJ1-2,TRBD1,SVGAFSGQGTHGYT
TRBV27,TRBJ2-3,TRBD2,ASSAGLAAIDTQY
TRBV6-1,TRBJ2-3,-,ASTKQDTDTQY
TRBV6-5,TRBJ2-7,TRBD1,ASGTWQGDEQY
TRBV5-4,TRBJ2-5,-,ASSTDSVQETQY
TRBV2,TRBJ1-2,-,ASSERQHGYT
TRBV5-1,TRBJ2-7,-,ASSPVGTLSYEQY
TRBV2,TRBJ2-5,TRBD1,ASTGTGGETQY
TRBV5-4,TRBJ2-2,-,ALSTPRANTGELF
TRBV5-4,TRBJ2-2,TRBD1,ASSLGTGKRGGELF
TRBV2,TRBJ1-2,-,ASTGEGAGYT
TRBV11-2,TRBJ2-2,-,ASSFQTRNTGELF
TRBV7-9,TRBJ2-2,TRBD1,ASSFRQGANTGELF
TRBV7-3,TRBJ2-3,TRBD2,ASSFQTSGTGDTQY
TRBV18,TRBJ2-3,TRBD1,ASSPFTGGTDTQY
TRBV5-6,TRBJ2-7,-,ASSLEGVSYEQY
TRBV5-4,TRBJ1-1,-,ASSQNRGEAF
TRBV6-5,TRBJ2-7,TRBD2,ASSISGGMREQY
TRBV2,TRBJ2-2,TRBD1,ASRGQVHGTGELF